Following are 4 T cell receptor beta chains from one sample sequenced in a study of vaccination effects on CD4 cells after COVID-19 (dated by TCRdb to 2022 to 2024). After approximately 11 days of culture, CD4+ T cells were isolated with the EasySep CD4+ T cell isolation kit. The library was produced with the immunoSEQ multiplex PCR assay. Held by TCRdb, this immuneACCESS table contains in-frame sequences only and omits some clones. Under half of the omission traces to an unresolved V gene where checked; the cause of the rest is unknown. The sample table shows 45,000 to 60,000 clones, and about 75% are seen once. The top ten constitute about 11% of the sample. These receptors lack a known antigen. This specimen consisted of CD4+ T cells from PBMCs cultured without peptide, obtained before COVID-19 vaccination. Source of these receptors: a human donor who had a prior SARS-CoV-2 infection.

This rearrangement joins TRBV30 to TRBJ2-7; TRBD1 aligns across 10 bases. V shed 2 bases and J 1 base; nucleotides not matched to a gene: 11. CDR3 length equals 17 residues. CDR1 and CDR2 from the germline V gene are GTSNPN and SVGIG (reference sequence). CDR3 nucleotides: TGTGCCTGGAGTTCGACCAAATGGGACAGGGGATCCTACGAGCAGTACTTC. Protein sequence: CAWSSTKWDRGSYEQYF.

The V gene is TRBV27, the J gene TRBJ1-4; D perhaps matches TRBD1 (5 bases). Germline loops: CDR1 MNHEY, CDR2 SMNVEV (reference sequence). V dropped 5 bases and J dropped 8 bases, with 15 bases sitting between them. This CDR3 comprises 14 residues. This CDR3 reads CASSAEGSDEKLFF. Here the CDR3 DNA reads TGTGCCAGCAGTGCTGAGGGGTCCGACGAAAAACTGTTTTTT.

This clone was picked up a small number of times. V and J are TRBV12-3 or TRBV12-4 and TRBJ1-2; D gene unclear. The CDR3 has 13 residues. V lost 2 bases to trimming and J lost 1 base, with 5 bases between them. The CDR3 nucleotides are TGTGCCAGCAGTTTACAGGTTAACTATGGCTACACCTTC. It codes for CASSLQVNYGYTF.

This clone was detected once. The chain links TRBV30 to TRBJ1-2; possible D gene TRBD1, 5 bases. This CDR3 has 13 amino acids. V shed 2 bases and J shed 5 bases, with 12 bases lying between them. Germline lookup yields CDR1 GTSNPN and CDR2 SVGIG (reference sequence). Here the CDR3 reads CAWSNLGGYGYTF. The CDR3 DNA is TGTGCCTGGAGTAACCTCGGGGGTTATGGCTACACCTTC. The variable domain in full, with the rest retrieved from reference TRBV30 and TRBJ1-2, is SQTIHQWPATLVQPVGSPLSLECTVEGTSNPNLYWYRQAAGRGLQLLFYSVGIGQISSEVPQNLSASRPQDRQFILSSKKLLLSDSGFYLCAWSNLGGYGYTFGSGTRLTVV.